Here is one TCR beta chain with its context. This clonotype turned up a few times. The antigen it recognizes is unknown. There are no base qualities to consult, and no much larger clone falls within one base. Including the terminal cysteine and phenylalanine, the CDR3 comprises 16 residues. Left in the record is the CDR3 DNA by itself, 48 bases read in frame from the first base. CDR1 and CDR2, per the germline V gene, are KGHSH and LQKENI. The junction shows trimming of 3 bases on V and 4 bases on J, plus 17 bases between the germline ends. This entry is derived from a study of early T cells in non-severe SARS-CoV-2 infection (dated by TCRdb to the early 2020s). Notes on the research overall: Bulk RNA from unsorted whole blood was used for TCR sequencing, so alpha and beta chains could not be paired. What the research found in general, with its limitations: Matching against VDJdb was skewed toward anti-spike CD8 responses, likely underestimated virus-specific expansions, and missed private and CD4 specificities.

Library preparation employed 5' RACE. Sequencing relied on a NextSeq 500. Unique molecular identifiers were attached to individual cDNA molecules in the TCR library protocol so that sequencing error and PCR bias could be corrected. Sequencing covered both TCR alpha and beta chains, and within each sample the abundances of alpha and beta sequences were tightly co-correlated. The study's processing was this. Decombinator V4 was used to perform V gene, J gene and CDR3 annotation of TCR sequences. TCRs were defined as expanded if a significant change between any two time points was detected under a Poisson model with p below 0.0001. TCR abundances were normalised to the total number of TCRs sequenced per sample and expressed as counts per million. MAIT TCRs were defined by TRAV1-2 paired with TRAJ12, TRAJ20 or TRAJ33, and iNKT TCRs by TRAV10 paired with TRAJ18. VDJdb, accessed 1 November 2021, was searched for CMV, EBV and SARS-CoV-2 annotated TCRs, excluding TCRs annotated for multiple antigens. Clones were called with MiXCR by TCRdb after fastp trimmed the public reads at Q25, and only in-frame beta chains were retained. Every distinct CDR3 protein forms one entry, paired with its most common genes and DNA. The V and J calls come from TCRdb's annotation, not from the publication. Within this sample are 45,000 to 60,000 distinct CDR3 sequences, with approximately 9.7% of them counted one time only. The ten largest clonotypes hold less than 25% of the sample.

The study was a case-control design nested within a healthcare worker cohort in London, UK, with weekly nasopharyngeal swab PCR tests and blood sampling. Healthcare workers were recruited during the week of the UK lockdown, between 23 and 31 March 2020, and followed weekly for up to roughly 15 weeks. Sample: whole blood. The chain joins TRBV18 to TRBJ2-3; the best D guess is TRBD2, with 5 bases matching. The receptor was isolated from an adult who was a healthcare worker with PCR-confirmed SARS-CoV-2 infection or an uninfected control (not recorded which). The CDR3 protein is CASSPASRGWADTQYF. The DNA sequence reads TGTGCCAGCTCACCTGCGAGTCGGGGTTGGGCAGATACGCAGTATTTT.